This T cell receptor beta chain comes out of a study of OX40 agonist ivuxolimab in advanced cancers. Study-wide context: Patient treatment consisted of intravenous ivuxolimab administration every 2 weeks at 0.01 to 10 mg/kg. Findings and limits, study-wide: Average numbers of expanded clones were greater in CD8+ T cells than in CD4+.

This clone was counted once. Its antigen is not identified. The germline CDR1 and CDR2 sequences are SGHRS and YFSETQ. The ends lost 4 bases at V and 6 bases at J; junction bases unmatched: 7. The CDR3 is 16 residues long. The protocol was immunoSEQ multiplex PCR, while the TCRdb copy is restricted to in-frame clones and leaves out a portion. The repertoire has 73,000 or so clones, approximately 85% of them found once; the top ten carry 0.5% to 0.7%. The gene calls are TRBV5-1 and TRBJ1-6, with TRBD1 matching 10 bases. The receptor comes from an adult with an advanced solid tumor such as melanoma, head and neck, liver or kidney cancer. The sample consisted of CD4+ or CD8+ T cells sorted from blood, taken in a trial of the OX40 agonist ivuxolimab. The CDR3 spells CASSQTGGVGNSPLHF. The CDR3 DNA reads TGCGCCAGCAGCCAGACAGGGGGCGTAGGTAATTCACCCCTCCACTTT.